This entry describes one T cell receptor (beta chain). In its sample, this clone was seen many times. Its antigen remains unidentified. No much larger clonotype is one base removed from it; base qualities were not supplied. The library was generated by the immunoSEQ multiplex PCR assay. A mixture of 60 forward primers for TCR Vbeta segments and 13 reverse primers for TCR Jbeta segments was used in the multiplex PCR. The CDR3 region of rearranged TCR beta genes was amplified from genomic DNA by a multiplex PCR assay. On the Illumina HiSeq System, the amplified TCR beta libraries were sequenced as 87-base-pair reads. From the authors' description of their analysis: Across the roughly 600 repertoires, a later analysis counted about 81 million unique TCR beta chains, some 11 million of which were shared by at least two donors. A nearest-neighbor algorithm error-corrected the raw reads and collapsed the reads into unique sequences, merging closely related sequences to remove PCR and sequencing errors. Alignment of CDR3 sequences to IMGT reference sequences was used to assign V, D and J gene segments. For a sequence to be retained, a match of at least six nucleotides to both a V gene segment and a J gene segment was required. Rearrangements were classified as productive when the CDR3 lacked stop codons and remained in frame with V and J, and all other rearrangements were classified as non-productive. CDR3 was defined by IMGT convention, running from the second conserved V-encoded cysteine to the conserved J-encoded phenylalanine. Sequences without an unambiguous match to a single V gene segment were excluded from the earlier analysis of almost 600 of the donors. In an earlier analysis of approximately 550 of the donors, V segments were called functional above 56.7% productive rearrangements and were called segregating when the between-donor standard deviation exceeded 5%. To diagnose cytomegalovirus status from the catalog of TCR beta chain sequences, a statistical classification framework was built. A later analysis assigned V and J genes by comparing TCR nucleotide sequences with IMGT/GENE-DB human TR gene sequences. The TCRdist pipeline was used in a later analysis to assign CDR3 sequences and most-parsimonious VDJ recombination scenarios. A later analysis defined each TCR beta chain by its CDR3 amino acid sequence plus V-gene family, and excluded reads lacking a unique V-gene family. In a later analysis, fewer than 600 highly shared, low-generation-probability nucleotide sequences were removed to address suspected cross-contamination and a sequencing artifact. In a later analysis, a clonal expansion index for each public chain was calculated from normalized within-repertoire ranks of inferred template counts. Generation probabilities in a later analysis came from a VDJ recombination model fitted to out-of-frame rearrangements, and those results were checked against IGoR. A later analysis scored TCR-TCR, TCR-HLA and TCR-CMV co-occurrence with hypergeometric tests, applying a repertoire-size bias correction to TCR pairs. To estimate false discovery rates, a later analysis permuted the HLA or CMV assignments 20 times. In a later analysis, co-occurring TCRs were grouped using DBSCAN, with TCRdist sequence similarity added in when clustering inside HLA-allele-positive subsets. For co-occurrence clustering, repertoires with fewer than 30,000 or more than 120,000 public chains were excluded, along with roughly 5 repertoires with anomalous nucleotide sharing. Drawn from immuneACCESS, this table holds only the in-frame rearrangements with V and J called that TCRdb kept. Clones are partly lost; checked studies trace under half to an unresolved V gene and leave the rest unexplained. V and J calls and clone size are as listed in that table; D and trimming were resolved from the DNA. The sample data list 200,000 or so clones, and 65% to 85% of these were observed just once. The ten largest account for approximately 5.4% of the sample.

This entry is derived from a study of cytomegalovirus exposure and HLA in healthy donors (dated by TCRdb to the late 2010s). Background on the whole study: An earlier analysis of several hundred of the donors reported 250 to 300 Gb of sequence data and approximately 120 million unique TCR beta sequences obtained from 180 million or so T cells. An early release covering roughly 640 HLA-typed donors comprised 250 to 350 gigabases of sequencing data and roughly 85 million unique TCR sequences. Of the roughly 400 genotyped donors, roughly 80% fell in the genetic ancestry cluster associated with self-reported Caucasian donors. The study aimed to test whether signatures of past pathogen exposure could be identified by cataloging public T cell receptors. The T cell repertoires of some 700 subjects were profiled by immunosequencing and related to cytomegalovirus serostatus. In addition to the first cohort of approximately 670 subjects, a separate validation cohort of approximately 120 different subjects was used. To predict cytomegalovirus infection status, the study combined high-throughput TCR immunosequencing, statistical association of individual TCRs with disease status, and machine learning. In a later analysis, previously published TCR beta repertoires from about 640 donors were re-analyzed and high-resolution HLA genotyping was added so that TCR occurrence patterns could be studied. Rather than using new phenotypic data, the later analysis identified candidate immune exposures from TCR beta sequences and from how often those sequences occurred across donors. To decide whether each TCR beta V gene segment behaved as functional or pseudogenic, an earlier analysis of approximately 600 of the donors relied on high-throughput TCR beta sequencing. Donor age, sex, ethnicity and CMV serostatus were collected together with the repertoire data. In a later genetic analysis, genome-wide SNP genotypes for about 55% of the roughly 700 donors were used, and that subset was treated as a discovery cohort. All discovery cohort repertoires had been generated using a single sequencing platform. Class I and class II HLA loci were covered by the typing at four-digit resolution. Typing coverage differed by locus: A, B, C, DRB1 and DQB1 were typed in about 629-640 donors, DQA1 in approximately 520, DPA1 in 600 to 610, and DPB1 in approximately 450. Roughly 5 DR-DQ haplotypes were handled as single units for association and clustering, since linkage in the cohort was strong. Among several hundred genotyped donors of the cohort, an average of around 240,000 unique TCR beta nucleotide sequences was sequenced per donor, of which about 19% were non-productive. The investigation overall reported the following: An earlier analysis of approximately 530 of the donors showed that most TCR beta V segments appeared in productive rearrangements either about 90% or about 30% of the time, which broadly matched IMGT annotations. When HLA alleles, especially DR and DQ, strongly co-occurred, attributing TCR associations to individual alleles was difficult. CMV serostatus was the only immune exposure information available for the cohort. In a later analysis, several top co-occurrence clusters were reported to appear linked to parvovirus B19, influenza, CMV and Epstein-Barr virus. Linkage disequilibrium might explain the correlated functional status among segregating V segments, but an unknown experimental factor could not be ruled out. The study gave a list of more than 150 TCR beta chains associated with cytomegalovirus. A further reported finding was that TCR beta sequences accurately predicted the HLA-A and HLA-B alleles for most subjects in the first cohort. While some public TCRs were present in many individuals, most TCR sequences turned up only very rarely across donors. A later analysis found that most CMV-associated TCR beta chains appeared HLA-restricted, with HLA associations seemingly driven largely by CMV exposure. In vitro tests confirmed that a few of the cytomegalovirus-associated TCR beta chains recognize cytomegalovirus antigens. In this cohort, only TCR beta chains were sequenced, and detectable features were limited by the absence of alpha or paired-chain data. A later analysis associated 16,951 TCR beta sequences with specific HLA alleles at a false discovery rate of 0.05. Around 16 rarely observed V segments, including chromosome 9 orphons, were excluded from the earlier analysis of about 600 of the donors because counts were too low. In a later genetic analysis, fewer N-insertions in productive TCRs were reported among donors in an Asian-associated ancestry cluster than the roughly 700-donor mean. Cytomegalovirus status was reported to be diagnosed by the classifier with high specificity and sensitivity in both the original and validation cohorts. According to the authors, the approach could potentially be generalized to other disease states and immunological phenotypes. Presence/absence analyses assumed roughly uniform sequencing depth across donors, an assumption that may not hold. A cluster of highly shared sequence variants was judged likely to be a technical artifact of the sequencing pipeline. According to a later analysis, TCR association rates differed among HLA loci, with DRB1 alleles showing the most associated TCRs and HLA-C alleles showing the fewest. In a later genetic analysis, a missense DCLRE1C variant was associated with V-gene and J-gene trimming of TCR beta chains, and the association was replicated in an independent cohort. HLA typing was unavailable for some donors at each locus, so association tests used only the typed subset. In a later analysis, HLA-associated TCR beta chains showed more clonal expansion and lower generation probabilities than non-associated chains that were equally common.

The cohort was made up of 500 to 850 healthy bone marrow donors. At the time of sampling, all cohort members were nominally healthy, though unrecorded immune exposures were likely present. The donor tested CMV seropositive, placing the donor among the 290 or so seropositive members of the cohort. A peripheral blood sample was collected from each donor, and TCR beta sequencing was performed on peripheral blood mononuclear cells. The Qiagen DNeasy Blood Extraction Kit was used to extract genomic DNA from the blood cell samples. Sequencing was done on a sample of PBMCs. The sequence came from a young woman in good health and CMV-seropositive.

The DNA sequence follows: TGCGCCAGCAGCCAAGGAGCTAACAATCAGCCCCAGCATTTT. Its protein reads: CASSQGANNQPQHF. The rearranged chain carries TRBV4-1 and TRBJ1-5, with no reliable assignment of the D segment. The CDR1 and CDR2 encoded by the germline V gene are MGHRA and YSYEKL. Counted from cysteine to phenylalanine, this CDR3 has 14 amino acids. The only DNA kept is the CDR3, 42 bases in frame from the first base. V gives up 1 base and J gives up 3 bases, and the segment between their germline ends measures 7 bases.